One TCR beta chain is described in this entry. These data belong to a study of technical replicates of blood from a handful of donors. The CDR3 is 14 residues long. Germline V gene lookup returns CDR1 SGHRS and CDR2 YFSETQ. The ends lost 1 base at V and 1 base at J; junction bases unmatched: 1. Assay: immunoSEQ multiplex PCR; the TCRdb copy retains only in-frame clones and omits some. The sample contains about 81,000 clones, around 96% of which appear only once. Sequenced material: T cells isolated from PBMCs. The TCR comes from a human donor in good health. The chain combines TRBV5-1 with TRBJ2-7; 8 nucleotides line up with TRBD1. Written as DNA, the CDR3 is TGCGCCAGCAGCTTGAACAGGGGGTCCTACGAGCAGTACTTC. This sequence encodes CASSLNRGSYEQYF. The whole variable domain, filled in from reference TRBV5-1 and TRBJ2-7, reads KAGVTQTPRYLIKTRGQQVTLSCSPISGHRSVSWYQQTPGQGLQFLFEYFSETQRNKGNFPGRFSGRQFSNSRSEMNVSTLELGDSALYLCASSLNRGSYEQYFGPGTRLTVT.